These 13 T cell receptor beta chains originate from one sample sequenced in a study of metastatic and nonmetastatic thyroid tumors. There were no patients who had received any treatment before thyroid surgery. TCRdb reanalyzed the PCR reads via MiXCR. The data contain about 16,000 clones, about 29% of them singletons. The sample comprised tumor tissue. The receptors here all came from a male donor with papillary thyroid cancer or a benign thyroid nodule (not recorded which). Some clones in this sample may be carry-over from other donors' samples.

This clone came up many times. The chain has TRBV20-1 and TRBJ2-7; 12 nucleotides agree with TRBD1. CDR1 DFQATT and CDR2 SNEGSKA come from the germline V gene (reference sequence). Losses at the gene ends were 5 bases for V and 5 bases for J; bases not matched to a gene: 7. The CDR3 totals 14 residues. CDR3 DNA: TGCAGTGCTCCCACAGGGACAGGGGGCGACGAGCAGTACTTC. This sequence encodes CSAPTGTGGDEQYF.

This clone was counted at least ten times. The chain recombines TRBV9 with TRBJ2-3, with D maybe TRBD2 (6 bases). V was pared by 5 bases and J by 5 bases, with 18 bases between. The CDR3 extends over 15 amino acids. In germline, CDR1 is SGDLS, CDR2 YYNGEE. The CDR3 DNA is TGTGCCAGCAGTGGGGCTAGCGTTATTCAAGATACGCAGTATTTT. It specifies CASSGASVIQDTQYF.

This clone was detected ten times or more. The chain joins TRBV5-6 to TRBJ2-5, with TRBD2 matching 9 bases. The V and J ends lost 1 base and 2 bases, in that order; junction bases with no gene match: 0. The germline CDR1 and CDR2 sequences are SGHDT and YYEEEE. The CDR3 has 14 residues. CDR3 region: CASSLTSGQETQYF. Written as DNA, the CDR3 is TGTGCCAGCAGCTTGACTAGCGGGCAAGAGACCCAGTACTTC.

About this clone itself: The sample holds other DNA sequences that translate to the same CDR3. The V call is TRBV11-2, the J call TRBJ2-7; possible D gene TRBD2, 6 bases. This CDR3 has 15 residues. Germline-derived CDR1 and CDR2 are SGHAT and FQNNGV. Trimming left V 2 bases short and J 5 bases short, with 16 bases between. CDR3 region: CASSLSAGTLDEQYF. The CDR3 DNA sequence: TGTGCCAGCAGCTTAAGTGCGGGGACTCTCGACGAGCAGTACTTC. Filled out from reference TRBV11-2 and TRBJ2-7, the complete variable domain reads EAGVAQSPRYKIIEKRQSVAFWCNPISGHATLYWYQQILGQGPKLLIQFQNNGVVDDSQLPKDRFSAERLKGVDSTLKIQPAKLEDSAVYLCASSLSAGTLDEQYFGPGTRLTVT.

A remark on this clone: One junction end disagrees with the germline gene, perhaps due to a read error. The chain employs TRBV6-1 and TRBJ2-7; possibly TRBD1 or TRBD2 for D (5 bases each). The CDR3 is 13 amino acids. Germline V gene sequence: CDR1 MNHNS, CDR2 SASEGT. The chain's CDR3 is CASSEGDPREQYF. The CDR3 nucleotides read TGTGCCAGCAGCGAAGGGGACCCCCGGGAGCAGTACTTC.

The table lists this clone with a few counts. The chain combines TRBV12-5 with TRBJ2-1; D remains unclear. Trimming cost V 1 base and J 8 bases, with 9 bases left between them. This CDR3 spans 13 amino acids. Germline values: CDR1 LGHNT, CDR2 FRNRAP. The CDR3 spells CASGLGGGYEQFF. The CDR3 DNA sequence: TGTGCTAGTGGTTTGGGAGGCGGTTATGAGCAGTTCTTC. Full variable domain (remainder filled in from reference TRBV12-5 and TRBJ2-1): DARVTQTPRHKVTEMGQEVTMRCQPILGHNTVFWYRQTMMQGLELLAYFRNRAPLDDSGMPKDRFSAEMPDATLATLKIQPSEPRDSAVYFCASGLGGGYEQFFGPGTRLTVL.

This clone was detected only a few times. The chain links TRBV10-2 to TRBJ2-7, with TRBD2 identical over 13 bases. The CDR3 extends over 16 amino acids. Per the germline V gene, CDR1 is WSHSY and CDR2 is SAAADI. J was trimmed by 5 bases and V by 2 bases; bases with no gene match: 6. CDR3 protein: CASSETSGRAWHEQYF. CDR3 in DNA: TGCGCCAGCAGTGAGACTAGCGGGAGGGCCTGGCACGAGCAGTACTTC.

This clone is classed as large. The chain is built from TRBV6-1 and TRBJ2-7; D possibly corresponds to TRBD1 (6 bases). V lost 5 bases to trimming and J lost 4 bases, with 18 bases between them. Germline CDR1 MNHNS, CDR2 SASEGT. The CDR3 has 15 residues. In nucleotides, the CDR3 is TGTGCCAGCAGTATACAAGGACAGTTTGCGTACGAGCAGTACTTC. It specifies CASSIQGQFAYEQYF.

The V and J genes are TRBV18 and TRBJ1-1; no clear D. CDR1 is KGHSH and CDR2 is LQKENI in the germline V gene. V was pared by 3 bases and J by 1 base, with 9 bases between. CDR3 size: 14 residues. Here the CDR3 reads CASSPREGNTEAFF. The DNA for the CDR3 is TGTGCCAGCTCACCTCGGGAGGGGAACACTGAAGCTTTCTTT.

At least ten counts were recorded for this clone. The chain uses TRBV2 and TRBJ1-3; D unresolved. The CDR3 is 12 amino acids. The germline CDR1 and CDR2 sequences are SNHLY and FYNNEI. Trimming took off 6 bases at V and 3 bases at J, with 6 bases between the two ends. CDR3 bases: TGTGCCAGCAGAGAGGATGGAAACACCATATATTTT. Translated: CASREDGNTIYF.

This clone came up many times. This chain links TRBV6-1 with TRBJ2-1; no firm D call. The V gene's germline CDR1 is MNHNS and CDR2 SASEGT. This CDR3 region has 11 residues. The ends were cut back, 9 bases at V and 6 bases at J, with 9 bases in the middle. CDR3 nucleotide sequence: TGTGCCAGTACACTCTTCAATGAGCAGTTCTTC. This encodes CASTLFNEQFF.

This clone is medium-sized in the sample. The V and J genes are TRBV4-1 and TRBJ1-5; perhaps TRBD1 as D (5 bases). The germline CDR1 and CDR2 sequences are MGHRA and YSYEKL. V lost 0 bases, J lost 6 bases, and 12 bases lay in between. The CDR3 spans 15 residues. The chain's CDR3 is CASSQDMGGGQPQHF. CDR3 coding DNA: TGCGCCAGCAGCCAAGATATGGGGGGGGGTCAGCCCCAGCATTTT.

This clone is medium-sized in the sample. CDR3 loop: CASSWTGNGLAGAGELFF. In nucleotides, the CDR3 is TGTGCCAGCAGTTGGACAGGGAACGGACTAGCGGGAGCCGGGGAGCTGTTTTTT. The gene calls are TRBV12-3 or TRBV12-4 and TRBJ2-2; 13 bases match TRBD2. V gave up 4 bases and J gave up 6 bases; unmatched junction bases: 11. This CDR3 comprises 18 residues.